This T cell receptor beta chain is from a study of beta chain features in type 1 diabetes. General study points: Healthy donors had naive, central memory and Treg TCRB repertoires that appeared less similar than those seen among patients. A PCR bias possibly favoring shorter templates would apply equally to patients and controls. VDJ junctions sequenced from type 1 diabetes patients showed fewer insertions and more deletions. For Type 1 diabetes patients, all four CD4+ subsets carried TCRB CDR3s that were moderately but significantly shorter.

Investigators reverse transcribed all isolated RNA, so they sequenced expressed TCRB transcripts. TCRdb's copy holds only in-frame clones and misses some; the assay was immunoSEQ multiplex PCR. The table has around 160,000 clones, about 8.3% seen once. This clone has ten or more counts. Its antigen is still unknown. The CDR3 loop spans 13 amino acids. V lost 9 bases and J 3 bases, leaving 12 bases between the germline ends. The germline V gene has CDR1 LNHDA and CDR2 SQIVND (reference sequence). CD4+ naive, central memory, regulatory and stem cell-like memory subsets were isolated by sorting on CD45RO/CCR7/CD25/CD127/CD95/CD27.

Material: central memory CD4+ T cells from blood. This chain uses TRBV19 with TRBJ1-5; D possibly corresponds to TRBD1 (6 bases). The TCR originated in a woman between 18 and 29 years old with type 1 diabetes. This CDR3 reads CASSGQTNQPQHF. The CDR3 nucleotides read TGTGCCAGCTCCGGACAGACCAATCAGCCCCAGCATTTT. The variable domain in full, completed from reference TRBV19 and TRBJ1-5, reads DGGITQSPKYLFRKEGQNVTLSCEQNLNHDAMYWYRQDPGQGLRLIYYSQIVNDFQKGDIAEGYSVSREKKESFPLTVTSAQKNPTAFYLCASSGQTNQPQHFGDGTRLSIL.